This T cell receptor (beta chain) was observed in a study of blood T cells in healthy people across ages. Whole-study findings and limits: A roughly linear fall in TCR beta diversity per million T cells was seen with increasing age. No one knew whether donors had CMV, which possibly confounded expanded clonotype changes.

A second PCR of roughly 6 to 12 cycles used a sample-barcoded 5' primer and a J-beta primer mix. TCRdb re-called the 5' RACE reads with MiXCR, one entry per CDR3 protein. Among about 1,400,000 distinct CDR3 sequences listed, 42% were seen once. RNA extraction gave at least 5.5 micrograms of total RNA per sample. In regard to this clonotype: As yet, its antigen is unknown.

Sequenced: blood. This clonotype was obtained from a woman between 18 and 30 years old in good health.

The CDR3 bases are TGCGCCAGCAGCCAAGCGCAGGGGCGTTATTCACCCCTCCACTTT. This gives the protein CASSQAQGRYSPLHF. The V call is TRBV4-1, the J call TRBJ1-6; tentatively, D is TRBD1 (6 bases). This CDR3 has 15 residues. Germline V lookup: CDR1 MGHRA, CDR2 YSYEKL. The V and J ends lost 1 base and 8 bases respectively, with 12 bases between them.